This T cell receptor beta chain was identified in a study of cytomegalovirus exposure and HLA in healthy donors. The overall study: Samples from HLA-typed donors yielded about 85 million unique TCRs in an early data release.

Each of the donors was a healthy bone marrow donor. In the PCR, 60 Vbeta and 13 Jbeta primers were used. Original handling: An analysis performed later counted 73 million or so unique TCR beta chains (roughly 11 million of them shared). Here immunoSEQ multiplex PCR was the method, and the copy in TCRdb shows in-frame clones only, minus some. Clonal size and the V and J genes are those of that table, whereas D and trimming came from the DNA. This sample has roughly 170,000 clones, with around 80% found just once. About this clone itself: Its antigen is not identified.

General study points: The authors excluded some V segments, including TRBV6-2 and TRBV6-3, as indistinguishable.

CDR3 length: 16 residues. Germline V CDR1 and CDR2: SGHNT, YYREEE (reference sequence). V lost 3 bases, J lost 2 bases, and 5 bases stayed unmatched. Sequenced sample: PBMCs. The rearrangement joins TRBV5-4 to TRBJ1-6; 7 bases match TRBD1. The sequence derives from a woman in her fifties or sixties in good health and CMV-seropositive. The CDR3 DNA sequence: TGTGCCAGCAGCTCCTTGGGACAGACCTATAATTCACCCCTCCACTTT. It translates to CASSSLGQTYNSPLHF.